The 2 T cell receptor beta chains given below trace back to one sample, sequenced in a study of T-cell reconstitution after alpha-beta-depleted transplantation in children. Molecular barcoding with unique molecular identifiers was used for the TCRbeta library. TCRdb re-derived calls from the PCR reads in MiXCR, one entry per CDR3 protein. The sample consists of 250,000 to 400,000 distinct CDR3 sequences, approximately 20% of them appearing once. Source: PBMCs, mostly from graft donor cells, taken 180 days after TCRalphabeta/CD19-depleted stem cell transplant. These TCRs come from a male patient younger than 18 who had a stem cell transplant for acute lymphoblastic leukemia, so the T cells may come from the graft donor.

This clonotype was recorded a few times. J is TRBJ2-2 and V is TRBV7-2; 8 bases align to TRBD2. The V and J ends lost 5 bases and 6 bases, in that order; junction bases with no gene match: 8. Germline-derived CDR1 and CDR2 are SGHTA and FQGNSA. The CDR3 consists of 15 residues. The CDR3, as DNA: TGTGCCAGCAGCCATACCGGGACTAGGGCCGGGGAGCTGTTTTTT. Encoded protein: CASSHTGTRAGELFF.

V gene TRBV5-1 combines with J gene TRBJ2-3; perhaps TRBD2 as D (6 bases). CDR1 and CDR2 from the germline V gene are SGHRS and YFSETQ. V was clipped by 0 bases and J by 2 bases, with 10 bases between them. The length of the CDR3 is 15 residues. For the CDR3, the DNA is TGCGCCAGCAGCTTGGCCCTAGCGCCCACAGATACGCAGTATTTT. Translation: CASSLALAPTDTQYF.